The 5 T cell receptor beta chains listed next were all sequenced from one sample in a study of graft-versus-host responses after intestinal transplantation. What these receptors recognize is not known. Sequenced by immunoSEQ multiplex PCR; TCRdb stores in-frame clones only, minus some. The sample comprises about 120,000 clones, 90% of which are singletons, and over 0.15% rests with the top ten. The sample here was unstimulated CD4+ T cells sorted from spleen or lymph node cells, taken before intestinal transplant. The source is a human donor who received an intestinal transplant.

The rearrangement joins TRBV28 to TRBJ2-5; 13 bases match TRBD2. The V gene's germline CDR1 is MDHEN and CDR2 SYDVKM. This CDR3 has 17 amino acids. The ends lost 5 bases at V and 0 bases at J; junction bases unmatched: 6. As DNA, the CDR3 is TGTGCCAGCAGTGGGGCCGGGACTAGCGGGGACCAAGAGACCCAGTACTTC. As protein: CASSGAGTSGDQETQYF.

This chain joins TRBV30 and TRBJ2-7; 9 bases line up with TRBD1. V lost 2 bases, J lost 6 bases, and 11 bases stayed unmatched. The germline gives CDR1 GTSNPN, CDR2 SVGIG (reference sequence). The CDR3 has 15 residues. Written as DNA, the CDR3 is TGTGCCTGGAGTAGAAAGGGACAGGGAAATCGCGAGCAGTACTTC. This gives the protein CAWSRKGQGNREQYF.

This rearrangement joins TRBV10-3 to TRBJ2-2; a possible D gene is TRBD1 (5 bases). The CDR3 is made up of 12 amino acids. Germline V lookup: CDR1 ENHRY, CDR2 SYGVKD. The V end lost 10 bases, the J end lost 4 bases, and 10 bases lay between the germline ends. The CDR3 protein is CANQGSTGELFF. Here the CDR3 DNA reads TGTGCCAATCAGGGTAGCACCGGGGAGCTGTTTTTT.

The chain links TRBV18 to TRBJ1-2, with D possibly matching TRBD1 (5 bases). Germline lookup yields CDR1 KGHSH and CDR2 LQKENI. This CDR3 contains 14 residues. The V and J ends lost 4 bases and 3 bases respectively, with 12 bases between them. In DNA, the CDR3 is TGTGCCAGCTCACAGGGGCGGGGTGACTATGGCTACACCTTC. It specifies CASSQGRGDYGYTF.

The V gene is TRBV4-1, the J gene TRBJ2-7; 9 nucleotides agree with TRBD1. V lost 4 bases to trimming and J lost 1 base; unmatched junction nucleotides: 2. The CDR3 runs to 14 residues. Germline-derived CDR1 and CDR2 are MGHRA and YSYEKL. The CDR3 sequence: CASSPGQGSYEQYF. CDR3 bases: TGCGCCAGCAGCCCGGGACAGGGATCCTACGAGCAGTACTTC.